These T cell receptor beta chains were read from a single sample in a study of shared clonotypes between healthy human individuals. Generated by immunoSEQ multiplex PCR, the TCRdb table keeps only in-frame clones and is missing some. The table lists roughly 2.5 million clones, just over 90% of them singletons. The sequenced sample consisted of naive CD4+ T cells sorted from blood. Receptor source: a man between 18 and 29 years old in good health. CDR3s include the opening cysteine and the closing phenylalanine or tryptophan. A D gene is named only where the DNA matches it firmly. Size values are once, few and many counts, or a class for expanded clones, and some rows have none.

clone size,J gene,V gene,D gene,CDR3 length,CDR3 protein,CDR3 DNA
NA,TRBJ1-1,TRBV7-8,NA,14,CASSLTLSSTEAFF,TGTGCCAGCAGCCTGACCCTTTCCTCTACTGAAGCTTTCTTT
NA,TRBJ1-6,TRBV5-1,NA,17,CASSLGVAGRNNSPLHF,TGCGCCAGCAGCTTGGGGGTCGCCGGGAGAAATAATTCACCCCTCCACTTT
NA,TRBJ2-1,TRBV2,TRBD2,15,CASSGPGGTYNEQFF,TGTGCCAGCAGTGGACCGGGGGGAACCTACAATGAGCAGTTCTTC
NA,TRBJ1-2,TRBV19,NA,14,CASSMTGVGYGYTF,TGTGCCAGTAGTATGACCGGGGTGGGCTATGGCTACACCTTC
NA,TRBJ2-5,TRBV18,NA,13,CASSDTGVETQYF,TGTGCCAGCTCCGATACGGGGGTGGAGACCCAGTACTTC
NA,TRBJ2-3,TRBV5-1,NA,15,CASSWGRENTDTQYF,TGCGCCAGCAGCTGGGGGCGGGAAAACACAGATACGCAGTATTTT
NA,TRBJ2-7,TRBV27,NA,13,CASRGLSSYEQYF,TGTGCCAGCAGGGGTCTCAGCTCCTACGAGCAGTACTTC
NA,TRBJ2-1,TRBV15,NA,14,CATLGGSSYNEQFF,TGTGCCACCTTGGGGGGCAGCTCCTACAATGAGCAGTTCTTC
NA,TRBJ2-1,TRBV5-4,NA,13,CASGIAALNEQFF,TGTGCCAGCGGGATAGCGGCCCTCAATGAGCAGTTCTTC
NA,TRBJ2-1,TRBV6-5,NA,11,CASSYRGEQFF,TGTGCCAGCAGTTACCGGGGTGAGCAGTTCTTC
NA,TRBJ1-3,TRBV9,NA,12,CAGEGPGNTIYF,TGTGCCGGGGAGGGTCCCGGAAACACCATATATTTT
NA,TRBJ2-7,TRBV18,NA,13,CASSPRLTHEQYF,TGTGCCAGCTCACCAAGGCTAACCCACGAGCAGTACTTC
NA,TRBJ1-6,TRBV19,TRBD1,16,CASSPRDRGFNSPLHF,TGTGCCAGTAGTCCCCGGGACAGGGGTTTTAATTCACCCCTCCACTTT
NA,TRBJ2-2,TRBV5-1,TRBD1,16,CASSLVTGTATGELFF,TGCGCCAGCAGCTTAGTTACCGGGACAGCCACCGGGGAGCTGTTTTTT
once,TRBJ2-3,TRBV9,TRBD2,16,CASSLSGTSGSDTQYF,TGTGCCAGCAGCTTGTCCGGGACTAGCGGCTCAGATACGCAGTATTTT
NA,TRBJ2-7,TRBV19,NA,14,CASSIGRGSYEQYF,TGTGCCAGTAGTATAGGTCGGGGGTCCTACGAGCAGTACTTC
NA,TRBJ1-5,TRBV4-2,NA,12,CASSQVHQPQHF,TGTGCCAGCAGCCAAGTCCATCAGCCCCAGCATTTT
once,TRBJ2-7,TRBV7-8,NA,15,CASSLAAGSSYEQYF,TGTGCCAGCAGCTTAGCTGCTGGTTCCTCCTACGAGCAGTACTTC
NA,TRBJ2-3,TRBV18,NA,13,CASSPLPTDTQYF,TGTGCCAGCTCACCACTACCCACAGATACGCAGTATTTT
NA,TRBJ1-5,TRBV19,TRBD1,16,CASSIDGTGGNQPQHF,TGTGCCAGTAGTATAGATGGGACAGGGGGCAACCAGCCCCAGCATTTT
NA,TRBJ1-2,TRBV7-9,NA,15,CASSLAWAETYGYTF,TGTGCCAGCAGCTTAGCGTGGGCAGAGACCTATGGCTACACCTTC
NA,TRBJ1-3,TRBV6-1,TRBD1,15,CASREGGTVGNTIYF,TGTGCCAGCAGGGAGGGGGGGACAGTCGGAAACACCATATATTTT
NA,TRBJ2-2,TRBV6-6,NA,14,CASSPQGYTGELFF,TGTGCCAGCAGTCCTCAGGGTTACACCGGGGAGCTGTTTTTT
few,TRBJ1-3,TRBV2,TRBD1,14,CASSDGTGRNTIYF,TGTGCCAGCAGTGATGGGACAGGGAGAAACACCATATATTTT
NA,TRBJ2-5,TRBV28,NA,14,CASRTTGPVETQYF,TGTGCCAGCAGAACAACGGGCCCGGTTGAGACCCAGTACTTC
NA,TRBJ2-5,TRBV5-6,NA,13,CASRDEGVETQYF,TGTGCCAGCAGGGACGAAGGGGTAGAGACCCAGTACTTC
NA,TRBJ2-5,TRBV11-2,NA,14,CASSLERQAGTQYF,TGTGCCAGCAGCTTAGAGCGCCAGGCCGGGACCCAGTACTTC
NA,TRBJ2-5,TRBV5-4,NA,15,CASSLVGAGQETQYF,TGTGCCAGCAGCTTGGTAGGGGCTGGACAAGAGACCCAGTACTTC
NA,TRBJ2-1,TRBV19,NA,14,CASSESTGKDEQFF,TGTGCCAGTAGTGAATCTACAGGGAAGGATGAGCAGTTCTTC
NA,TRBJ1-5,TRBV2,NA,15,CASSVLETSNQPQHF,TGTGCCAGCAGTGTACTGGAGACCAGCAATCAGCCCCAGCATTTT
NA,TRBJ2-7,TRBV27,TRBD2,16,CASSPVAGGPQWEQYF,TGTGCCAGCAGTCCGGTAGCGGGAGGGCCTCAGTGGGAGCAGTACTTC
NA,TRBJ2-7,TRBV6-6,TRBD2,16,CASSRTGLAGTYEQYF,TGTGCCAGCAGCCGGACCGGACTAGCGGGGACCTACGAGCAGTACTTC
NA,TRBJ1-3,TRBV5-6,NA,13,CASSFKGLDTIYF,TGTGCCAGCAGCTTTAAGGGGCTTGACACCATATATTTT
NA,TRBJ2-1,TRBV30,NA,13,CAWSVQLSNEQFF,TGTGCCTGGAGTGTACAACTAAGCAATGAGCAGTTCTTC
NA,TRBJ1-2,TRBV6-5,TRBD1,14,CASRGGQGAYGYTF,TGTGCCAGCAGAGGCGGACAGGGGGCCTATGGCTACACCTTC
NA,TRBJ1-5,TRBV2,NA,15,CASSERGEGVQPQHF,TGTGCCAGCAGTGAAAGGGGTGAAGGGGTCCAGCCCCAGCATTTT
NA,TRBJ2-6,TRBV5-1,NA,15,CASSLGFRGANVLTF,TGCGCCAGCAGCTTGGGTTTCAGGGGGGCCAACGTCCTGACTTTC
NA,TRBJ2-6,TRBV11-2,TRBD1,16,CASSSPRGPGANVLTF,TGTGCCAGCAGCTCCCCCAGGGGGCCTGGGGCCAACGTCCTGACTTTC
NA,TRBJ2-7,TRBV7-2,NA,15,CASSFTIGPTYEQYF,TGTGCCAGCAGCTTTACAATAGGGCCGACGTACGAGCAGTACTTC
NA,TRBJ2-7,TRBV28,TRBD2,17,CASSLFALAGGLYEQYF,TGTGCCAGCAGTTTATTTGCGTTAGCGGGGGGTCTCTACGAGCAGTACTTC
NA,TRBJ2-2,TRBV6-5,NA,15,CASSNRVGGSGELFF,TGTGCCAGCAGTAACCGGGTCGGCGGGTCCGGGGAGCTGTTTTTT
NA,TRBJ2-5,TRBV7-6,NA,13,CASSFSGQETQYF,TGTGCCAGCAGCTTCTCAGGGCAAGAGACCCAGTACTTC
NA,TRBJ2-5,TRBV6-6,TRBD2,15,CASRPVAGGQETQYF,TGTGCCAGCAGACCCGTAGCGGGGGGGCAAGAGACCCAGTACTTC
NA,TRBJ1-2,TRBV9,NA,15,CASSVTVEGDGGYTF,TGTGCCAGCAGCGTAACGGTCGAAGGGGATGGAGGCTACACCTTC
NA,TRBJ2-7,TRBV6-5,TRBD2,14,CASSYEREGYEQYF,TGTGCCAGCAGTTACGAACGGGAGGGCTACGAGCAGTACTTC
NA,TRBJ2-7,TRBV19,NA,17,CASSPERGTQGPFEQYF,TGTGCCAGTAGCCCGGAACGGGGTACCCAGGGGCCTTTTGAGCAGTACTTC
NA,TRBJ2-1,TRBV7-2,NA,17,CASSPRDKYEPYNEQFF,TGTGCCAGCAGCCCCCGGGACAAATATGAACCCTACAATGAGCAGTTCTTC
NA,TRBJ2-7,TRBV27,TRBD2,16,CASSFRTSGGGYEQYF,TGTGCCAGCAGTTTCCGGACTAGCGGGGGGGGTTACGAGCAGTACTTC
NA,TRBJ1-1,TRBV18,NA,13,CASSPLQNTEAFF,TGTGCCAGCTCACCCTTACAGAACACTGAAGCTTTCTTT
few,TRBJ1-6,TRBV5-4,NA,12,CASSSVNSPLHF,TGTGCCAGCAGCAGTGTTAATTCACCCCTCCACTTT
NA,TRBJ1-2,TRBV28,TRBD1,13,CASRIGQGDGNTF,TGTGCCAGCAGAATAGGACAGGGGGACGGGAACACCTTC
NA,TRBJ2-5,TRBV2,TRBD2,16,CASTIGLAAGVKTQYF,TGTGCCAGCACTATTGGCCTGGCAGCGGGGGTAAAGACCCAGTACTTC
NA,TRBJ2-5,TRBV9,TRBD2,15,CASSVAAGAQETQYF,TGTGCCAGCAGCGTAGCTGCGGGAGCCCAAGAGACCCAGTACTTC
NA,TRBJ1-4,TRBV14,NA,16,CASSQGLWGTNEKLFF,TGTGCCAGCAGCCAAGGCCTGTGGGGAACTAATGAAAAACTGTTTTTT
NA,TRBJ1-3,TRBV11-2,NA,15,CASSPGQFSGNTIYF,TGTGCCAGCAGCCCTGGACAGTTCTCTGGAAACACCATATATTTT